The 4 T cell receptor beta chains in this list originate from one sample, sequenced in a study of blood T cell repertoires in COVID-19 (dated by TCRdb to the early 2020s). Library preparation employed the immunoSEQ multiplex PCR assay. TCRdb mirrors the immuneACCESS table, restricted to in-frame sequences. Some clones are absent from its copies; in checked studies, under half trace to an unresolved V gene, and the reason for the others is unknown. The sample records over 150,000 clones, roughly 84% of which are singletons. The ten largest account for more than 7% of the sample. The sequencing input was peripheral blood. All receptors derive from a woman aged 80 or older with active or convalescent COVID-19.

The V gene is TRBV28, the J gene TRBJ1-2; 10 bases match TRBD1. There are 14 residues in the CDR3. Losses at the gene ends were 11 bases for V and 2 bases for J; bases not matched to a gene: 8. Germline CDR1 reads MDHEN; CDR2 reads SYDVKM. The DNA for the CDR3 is TGTGCCGGAGCCCAGGGACAGGGGAACTATGGCTACACCTTC. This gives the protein CAGAQGQGNYGYTF.

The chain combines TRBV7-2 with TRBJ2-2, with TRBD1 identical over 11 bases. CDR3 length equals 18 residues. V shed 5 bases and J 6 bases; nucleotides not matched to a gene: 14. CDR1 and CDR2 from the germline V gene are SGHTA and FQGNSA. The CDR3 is CASSPLMGGTGGSGELFF. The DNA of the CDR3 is TGTGCCAGCAGCCCCTTGATGGGTGGGACAGGGGGTTCCGGGGAGCTGTTTTTT.

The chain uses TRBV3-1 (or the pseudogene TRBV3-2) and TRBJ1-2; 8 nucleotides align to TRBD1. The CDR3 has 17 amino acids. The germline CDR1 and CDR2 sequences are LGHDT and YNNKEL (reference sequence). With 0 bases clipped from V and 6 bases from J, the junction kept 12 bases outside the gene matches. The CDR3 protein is CASSQEAALTGGDGYTF. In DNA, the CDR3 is TGTGCCAGCAGCCAAGAAGCGGCCCTTACAGGGGGAGATGGCTACACCTTC.

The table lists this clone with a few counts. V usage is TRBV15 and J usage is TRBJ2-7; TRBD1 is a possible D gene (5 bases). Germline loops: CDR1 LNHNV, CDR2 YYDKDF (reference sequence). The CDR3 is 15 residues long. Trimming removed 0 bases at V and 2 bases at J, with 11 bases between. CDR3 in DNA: TGTGCCACCAGCAGAGATCGGACAAGTACCTACGAGCAGTACTTC. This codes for CATSRDRTSTYEQYF.